This note documents a single T cell receptor beta chain sequence. Its target antigen remains unknown. CDR3 length: 15 amino acids, cysteine to phenylalanine. Just the 45-base CDR3 DNA is kept, in frame starting at base 1. CDR1 MNHEY and CDR2 SVGAGI are derived from the germline V gene. Between the V and J ends, shortened by 6 bases and 4 bases respectively, the junction contains 16 bases. The data were obtained in a study of control samples from healthy donors and cancer patients (dated by TCRdb to 2018 to 2021). Libraries were prepared through the immunoSEQ multiplex PCR assay. As stored in TCRdb, this immuneACCESS dataset retains in-frame rearrangements with V and J assigned. A fraction of the clones does not appear; measured against another copy, unresolved V genes explain less than half of the discrepancy, and the remainder lacks a known reason. The sample table on file contains under 200,000 clones. The ten largest clonotypes hold around 2% of the sample.

Sequenced material: blood. This receptor was taken from a woman aged 25 to 45 in good health. The chain couples TRBV6-5 to TRBJ1-5; the D gene remains uncertain. The CDR3 corresponds to CASRAVFWENQPQHF. The nucleotide sequence reads TGTGCCAGCAGAGCGGTATTTTGGGAGAATCAGCCCCAGCATTTT.